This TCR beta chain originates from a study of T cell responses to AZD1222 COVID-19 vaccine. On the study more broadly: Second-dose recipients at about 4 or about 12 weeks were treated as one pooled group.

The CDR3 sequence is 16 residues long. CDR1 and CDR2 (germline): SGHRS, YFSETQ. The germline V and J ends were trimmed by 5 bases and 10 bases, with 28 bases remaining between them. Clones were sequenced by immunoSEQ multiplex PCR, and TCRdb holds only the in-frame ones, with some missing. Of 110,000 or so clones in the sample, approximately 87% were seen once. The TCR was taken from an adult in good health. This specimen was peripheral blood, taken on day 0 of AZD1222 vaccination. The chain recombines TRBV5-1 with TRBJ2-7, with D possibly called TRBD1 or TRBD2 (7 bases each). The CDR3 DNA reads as TGCGCCAGCAGTCAAGGGGAGGGGGCTAGTGCTCTCCGACAGTACTTC. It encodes CASSQGEGASALRQYF.